The clone carrying this T cell receptor beta chain was detected many times. Its antigen is currently unknown. These data belong to a study of T cells in Graves' hyperthyroidism and ophthalmopathy. On the study more broadly: The initial diagnosis was the point when peripheral blood was collected, ahead of any treatment. Findings and limits, study-wide: By a 13 V-J model, ophthalmopathy was set apart from stable hyperthyroidism.

What was amplified from RNA transcripts were TCR beta CDR3 regions. HTBI primers drove first-round RT-PCR of the TCR CDR3. TCRdb used MiXCR to reprocess the multiplex PCR reads, holding one entry per CDR3 protein. The table has a few hundred thousand distinct CDR3 sequences, about 16% seen once. V lost 1 base, J lost 6 bases, and 22 bases lay in between. This CDR3 comprises 16 residues. Per germline, CDR1 GTSNPN and CDR2 SVGIG (reference sequence). The source is a middle-aged woman with Graves' ophthalmopathy. Material for sequencing was blood. The chain couples TRBV30 to TRBJ2-7; weak D call: TRBD1 (5 bases). CDR3 DNA sequence: TGTGCCTGGAGTGGGGTCAGGGTATCCCCCGTATCCGAGCAGTACTTC. Translated: CAWSGVRVSPVSEQYF. The whole variable domain, remainder taken from reference TRBV30 and TRBJ2-7, is SQTIHQWPATLVQPVGSPLSLECTVEGTSNPNLYWYRQAAGRGLQLLFYSVGIGQISSEVPQNLSASRPQDRQFILSSKKLLLSDSGFYLCAWSGVRVSPVSEQYFGPGTRLTVT.